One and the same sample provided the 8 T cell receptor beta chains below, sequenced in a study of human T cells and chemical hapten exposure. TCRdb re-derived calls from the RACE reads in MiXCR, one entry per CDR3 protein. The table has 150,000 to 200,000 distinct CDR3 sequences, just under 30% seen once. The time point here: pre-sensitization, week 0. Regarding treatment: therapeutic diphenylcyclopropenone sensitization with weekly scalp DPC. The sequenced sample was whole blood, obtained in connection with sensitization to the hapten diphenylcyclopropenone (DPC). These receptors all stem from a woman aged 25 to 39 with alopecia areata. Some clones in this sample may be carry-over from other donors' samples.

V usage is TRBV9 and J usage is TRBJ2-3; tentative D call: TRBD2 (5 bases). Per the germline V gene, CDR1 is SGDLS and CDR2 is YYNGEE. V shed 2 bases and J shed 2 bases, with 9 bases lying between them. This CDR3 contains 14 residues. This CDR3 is CASSVERATDTQYF. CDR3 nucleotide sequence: TGTGCCAGCAGCGTCGAGAGGGCCACAGATACGCAGTATTTT.

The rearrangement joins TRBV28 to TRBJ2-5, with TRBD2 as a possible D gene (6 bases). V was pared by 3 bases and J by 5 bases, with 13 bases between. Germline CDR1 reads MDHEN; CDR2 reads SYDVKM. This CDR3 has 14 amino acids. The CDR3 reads CASSFTSPTETQYF. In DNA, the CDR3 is TGTGCCAGCAGTTTTACTAGCCCAACGGAGACCCAGTACTTC.

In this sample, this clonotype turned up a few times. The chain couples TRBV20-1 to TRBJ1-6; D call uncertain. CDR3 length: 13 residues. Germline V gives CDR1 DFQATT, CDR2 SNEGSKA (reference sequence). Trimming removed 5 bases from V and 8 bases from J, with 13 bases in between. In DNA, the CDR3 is TGCAGTGCTCGGGTTAAGCCGGATTCACCCCTCCACTTT. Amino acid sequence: CSARVKPDSPLHF.

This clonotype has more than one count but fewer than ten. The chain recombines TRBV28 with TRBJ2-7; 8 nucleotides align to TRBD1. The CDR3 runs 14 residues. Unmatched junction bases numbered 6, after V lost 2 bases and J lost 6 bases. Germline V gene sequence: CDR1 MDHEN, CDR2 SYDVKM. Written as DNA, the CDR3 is TGTGCCAGCAGTTTAGTTCAGGGGGCAGGCGAGCAGTACTTC. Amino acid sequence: CASSLVQGAGEQYF.

CDR3 residues: CSVGYLGNQPQHF. CDR3 DNA sequence: TGCAGCGTTGGCTACCTAGGGAATCAGCCCCAGCATTTT. The chain recombines TRBV29-1 with TRBJ1-5, with D uncertain. Looked up from germline, CDR1 is SQVTM and CDR2 is ANQGSEA. V shed 4 bases and J shed 4 bases, with 11 bases lying between them. CDR3 length equals 13 residues.

CDR3 coding DNA: TGTGCCAGCAGGGGGACAGGGATAACCTACGAGCAGTACTTC. Amino acids: CASRGTGITYEQYF. The V call is TRBV6-5, the J call TRBJ2-7; TRBD1 matches at 9 bases. Trimming cost V 6 bases and J 2 bases; bases outside gene matches: 5. CDR1 and CDR2 from the germline V gene are MNHEY and SVGAGI. There are 14 residues in the CDR3.

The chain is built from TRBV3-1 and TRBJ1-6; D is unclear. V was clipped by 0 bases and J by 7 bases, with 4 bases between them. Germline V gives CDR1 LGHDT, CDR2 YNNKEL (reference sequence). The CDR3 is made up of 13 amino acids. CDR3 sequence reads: CASSQDKNSPLHF. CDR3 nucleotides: TGTGCCAGCAGCCAAGACAAGAATTCACCCCTCCACTTT.

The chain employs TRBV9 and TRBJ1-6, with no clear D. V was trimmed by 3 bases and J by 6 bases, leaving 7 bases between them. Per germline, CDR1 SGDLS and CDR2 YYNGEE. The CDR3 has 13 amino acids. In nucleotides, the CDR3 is TGTGCCAGCAGCGGAAGTATTAATTCACCCCTCCACTTT. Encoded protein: CASSGSINSPLHF.